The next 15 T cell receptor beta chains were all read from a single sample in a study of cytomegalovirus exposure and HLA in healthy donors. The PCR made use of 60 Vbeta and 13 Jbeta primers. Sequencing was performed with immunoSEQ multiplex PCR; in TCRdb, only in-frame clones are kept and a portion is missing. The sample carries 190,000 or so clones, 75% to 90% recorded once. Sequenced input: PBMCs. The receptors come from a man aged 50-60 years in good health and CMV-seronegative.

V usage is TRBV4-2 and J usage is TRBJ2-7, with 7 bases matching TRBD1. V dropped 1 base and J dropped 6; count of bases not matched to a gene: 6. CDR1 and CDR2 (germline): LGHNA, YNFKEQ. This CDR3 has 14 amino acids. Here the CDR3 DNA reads TGTGCCAGCAGCCAAGCTGGGGCAGGGGGCGAGCAGTACTTC. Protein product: CASSQAGAGGEQYF.

DNA of the CDR3: TGTGCCAGCGGGCAGGGGGTGGGCACCGGGGAGCTGTTTTTT. Protein: CASGQGVGTGELFF. V usage is TRBV2 and J usage is TRBJ2-2; 7 nucleotides agree with TRBD1. Germline V gives CDR1 SNHLY, CDR2 FYNNEI. The V segment lost 8 bases and the J segment 4 bases; nucleotides outside the gene matches: 7. CDR3 length: 14 amino acids.

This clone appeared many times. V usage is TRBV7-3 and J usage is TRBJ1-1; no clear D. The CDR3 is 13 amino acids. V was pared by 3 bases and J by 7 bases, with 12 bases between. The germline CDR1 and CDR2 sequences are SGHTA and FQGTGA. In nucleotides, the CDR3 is TGTGCCAGCAGCTTCGGGATAGGCGGTGAAGCTTTCTTT. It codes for CASSFGIGGEAFF. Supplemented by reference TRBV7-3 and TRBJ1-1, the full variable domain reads GAGVSQTPSNKVTEKGKYVELRCDPISGHTALYWYRQSLGQGPEFLIYFQGTGAADDSGLPNDRFFAVRPEGSVSTLKIQRTERGDSAVYLCASSFGIGGEAFFGQGTRLTVV.

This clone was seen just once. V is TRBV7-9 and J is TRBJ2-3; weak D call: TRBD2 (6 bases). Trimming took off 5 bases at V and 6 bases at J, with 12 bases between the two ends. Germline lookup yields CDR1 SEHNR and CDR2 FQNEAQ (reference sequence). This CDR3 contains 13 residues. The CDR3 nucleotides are TGTGCCAGCAGCGTCGGGGGAGGCGATACGCAGTATTTT. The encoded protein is CASSVGGGDTQYF.

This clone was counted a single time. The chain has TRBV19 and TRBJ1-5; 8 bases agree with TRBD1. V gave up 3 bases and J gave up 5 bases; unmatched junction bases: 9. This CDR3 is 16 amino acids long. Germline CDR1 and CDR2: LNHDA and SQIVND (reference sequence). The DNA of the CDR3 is TGTGCCAGTAGTATCCGTGGCAGGGGGCGAGATCAGCCCCAGCATTTT. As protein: CASSIRGRGRDQPQHF.

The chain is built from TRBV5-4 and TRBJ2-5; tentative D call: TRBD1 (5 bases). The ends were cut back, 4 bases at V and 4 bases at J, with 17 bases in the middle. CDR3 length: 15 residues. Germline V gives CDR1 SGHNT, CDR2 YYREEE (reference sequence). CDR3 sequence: CASSLRQGGRETQYF. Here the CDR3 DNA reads TGTGCCAGCAGCCTGAGGCAGGGCGGTCGAGAGACCCAGTACTTC.

This chain's CDR3 is CASNSGLGVETQYF. The CDR3 bases are TGTGCCAGCAACTCGGGTCTAGGGGTGGAGACCCAGTACTTC. The rearrangement links TRBV7-9 to TRBJ2-5, with a tentative D call TRBD1 (5 bases). Trimming shortened V by 7 bases and J by 5 bases, and 17 bases separated the two germline ends. CDR3 length equals 14 residues. CDR1 and CDR2 (germline): SEHNR, FQNEAQ (reference sequence).

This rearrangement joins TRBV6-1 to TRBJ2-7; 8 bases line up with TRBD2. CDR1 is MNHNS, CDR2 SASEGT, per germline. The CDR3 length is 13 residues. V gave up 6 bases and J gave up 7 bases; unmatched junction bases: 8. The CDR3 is CASRQRTGGEQYF. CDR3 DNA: TGTGCCAGCAGACAAAGGACGGGGGGGGAGCAGTACTTC.

The CDR3 loop is CASSASSGFTDTQYF. The CDR3 nucleotides are TGTGCCAGCAGCGCCTCTAGCGGATTCACAGATACGCAGTATTTT. V and J are TRBV7-2 and TRBJ2-3, with 7 bases matching TRBD2. V was clipped by 5 bases and J by 2 bases; unmatched bases: 7. The CDR3 totals 15 residues. Germline V gene sequence: CDR1 SGHTA, CDR2 FQGNSA. Full variable domain (remainder filled in from reference TRBV7-2 and TRBJ2-3): GAGVSQSPSNKVTEKGKDVELRCDPISGHTALYWYRQSLGQGLEFLIYFQGNSAPDKSGLPSDRFSAERTGGSVSTLTIQRTQQEDSAVYLCASSASSGFTDTQYFGPGTRLTVL.

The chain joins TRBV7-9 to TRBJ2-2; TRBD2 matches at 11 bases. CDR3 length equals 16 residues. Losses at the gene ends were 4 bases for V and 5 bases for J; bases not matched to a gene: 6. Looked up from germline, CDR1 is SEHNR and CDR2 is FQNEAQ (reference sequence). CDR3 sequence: CASSSVAGGYTGELFF. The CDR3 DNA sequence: TGTGCCAGCAGCTCAGTAGCGGGAGGGTATACCGGGGAGCTGTTTTTT. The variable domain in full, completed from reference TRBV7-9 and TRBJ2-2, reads DTGVSQNPRHKITKRGQNVTFRCDPISEHNRLYWYRQTLGQGPEFLTYFQNEAQLEKSRLLSDRFSAERPKGSFSTLEIQRTEQGDSAMYLCASSSVAGGYTGELFFGEGSRLTVL.

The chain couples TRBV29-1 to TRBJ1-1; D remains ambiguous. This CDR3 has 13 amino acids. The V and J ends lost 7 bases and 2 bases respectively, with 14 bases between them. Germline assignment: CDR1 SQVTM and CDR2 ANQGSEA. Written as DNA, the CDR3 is TGCAGCGAACAAGACAATCGAAACACTGAAGCTTTCTTT. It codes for CSEQDNRNTEAFF.

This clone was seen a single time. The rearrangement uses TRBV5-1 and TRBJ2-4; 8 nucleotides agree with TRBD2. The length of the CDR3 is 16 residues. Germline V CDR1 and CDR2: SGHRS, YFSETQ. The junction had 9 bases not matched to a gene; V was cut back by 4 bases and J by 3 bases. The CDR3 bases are TGCGCCAGCAGCACCGGGACTAGTTGGGTCAAAAACATTCAGTACTTC. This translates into CASSTGTSWVKNIQYF. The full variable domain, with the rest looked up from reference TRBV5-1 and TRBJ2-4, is KAGVTQTPRYLIKTRGQQVTLSCSPISGHRSVSWYQQTPGQGLQFLFEYFSETQRNKGNFPGRFSGRQFSNSRSEMNVSTLELGDSALYLCASSTGTSWVKNIQYFGAGTRLSVL.

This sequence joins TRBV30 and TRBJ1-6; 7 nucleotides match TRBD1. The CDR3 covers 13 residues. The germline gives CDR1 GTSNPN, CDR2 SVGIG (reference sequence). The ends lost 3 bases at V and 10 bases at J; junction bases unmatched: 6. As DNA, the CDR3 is TGTGCCTGGAGGAAGACAGGGTGGTCACCCCTCCACTTT. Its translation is CAWRKTGWSPLHF.

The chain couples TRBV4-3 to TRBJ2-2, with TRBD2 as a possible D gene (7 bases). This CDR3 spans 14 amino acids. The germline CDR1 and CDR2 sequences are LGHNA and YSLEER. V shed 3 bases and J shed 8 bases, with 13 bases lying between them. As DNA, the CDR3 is TGCGCCAGCAGCCAGGGGGGGCGTATAGGGGAGCTGTTTTTT. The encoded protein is CASSQGGRIGELFF.

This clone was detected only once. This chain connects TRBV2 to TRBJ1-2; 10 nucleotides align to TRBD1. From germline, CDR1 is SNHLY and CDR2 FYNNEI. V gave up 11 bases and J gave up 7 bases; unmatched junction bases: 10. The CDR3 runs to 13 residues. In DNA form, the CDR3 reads TGTGCCCGCCGGACAGGGGGGGGGAGTGGCTACACCTTC. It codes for CARRTGGGSGYTF.